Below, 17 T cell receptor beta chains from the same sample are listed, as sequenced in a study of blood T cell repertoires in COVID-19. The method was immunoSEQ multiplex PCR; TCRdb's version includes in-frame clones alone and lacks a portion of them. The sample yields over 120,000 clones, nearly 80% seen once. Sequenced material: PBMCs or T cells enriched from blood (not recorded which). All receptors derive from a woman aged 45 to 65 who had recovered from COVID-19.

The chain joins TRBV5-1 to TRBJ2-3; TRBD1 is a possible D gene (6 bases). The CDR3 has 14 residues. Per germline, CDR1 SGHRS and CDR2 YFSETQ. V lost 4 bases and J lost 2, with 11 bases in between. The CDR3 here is CASSLDSNTDTQYF. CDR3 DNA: TGCGCCAGCAGCCTGGACAGTAACACAGATACGCAGTATTTT.

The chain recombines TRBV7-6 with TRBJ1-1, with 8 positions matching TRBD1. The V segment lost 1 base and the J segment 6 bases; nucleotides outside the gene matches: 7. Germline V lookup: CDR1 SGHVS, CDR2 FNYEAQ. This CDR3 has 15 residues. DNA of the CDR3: TGTGCCAGCAGCTTAGGGGACAGGTACGCCTCTGAAGCTTTCTTT. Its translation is CASSLGDRYASEAFF.

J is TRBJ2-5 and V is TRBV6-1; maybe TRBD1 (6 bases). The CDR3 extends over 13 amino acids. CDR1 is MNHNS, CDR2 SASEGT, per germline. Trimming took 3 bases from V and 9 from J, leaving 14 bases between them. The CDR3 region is CASSDTGNGAQYF. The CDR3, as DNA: TGTGCCAGCAGTGACACAGGGAACGGGGCCCAGTACTTC.

CDR3 nucleotides: TGTGCCAGCAGCGTAAGGACTAGCACCGGGGAGCTGTTTTTT. Residues: CASSVRTSTGELFF. The genes are TRBV9 and TRBJ2-2; 7 nucleotides line up with TRBD2. J gave up 4 bases and V 1 base, and 1 base lay outside the gene matches. Germline assignment: CDR1 SGDLS and CDR2 YYNGEE. This CDR3 has 14 amino acids. Full variable domain (remainder filled in from reference TRBV9 and TRBJ2-2): DSGVTQTPKHLITATGQRVTLRCSPRSGDLSVYWYQQSLDQGLQFLIQYYNGEERAKGNILERFSAQQFPDLHSELNLSSLELGDSALYFCASSVRTSTGELFFGEGSRLTVL.

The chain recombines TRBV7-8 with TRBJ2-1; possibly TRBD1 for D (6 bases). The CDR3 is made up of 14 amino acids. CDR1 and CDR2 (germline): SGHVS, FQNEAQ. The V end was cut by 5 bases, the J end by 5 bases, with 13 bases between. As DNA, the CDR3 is TGTGCCAGCAGCAAACAGGGATCCCACAATGAGCAGTTCTTC. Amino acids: CASSKQGSHNEQFF.

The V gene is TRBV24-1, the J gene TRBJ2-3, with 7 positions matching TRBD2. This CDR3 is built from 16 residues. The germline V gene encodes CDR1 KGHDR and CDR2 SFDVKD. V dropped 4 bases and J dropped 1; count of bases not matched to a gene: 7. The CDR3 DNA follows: TGTGCCACCAGTGAACCTGGACTAGAAGGCACAGATACGCAGTATTTT. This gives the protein CATSEPGLEGTDTQYF.

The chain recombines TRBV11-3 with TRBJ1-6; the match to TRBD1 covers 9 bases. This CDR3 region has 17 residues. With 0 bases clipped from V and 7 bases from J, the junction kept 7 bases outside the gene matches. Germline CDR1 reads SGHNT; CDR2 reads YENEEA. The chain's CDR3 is CASSLELGTGNNSPLHF. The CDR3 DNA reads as TGTGCCAGCAGCTTAGAGCTAGGGACAGGGAACAATTCACCCCTCCACTTT.

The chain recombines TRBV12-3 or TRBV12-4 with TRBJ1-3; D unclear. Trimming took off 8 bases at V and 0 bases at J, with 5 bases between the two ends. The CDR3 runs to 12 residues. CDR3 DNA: TGTGCCAGCGGCCTCTCTGGAAACACCATATATTTT. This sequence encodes CASGLSGNTIYF.

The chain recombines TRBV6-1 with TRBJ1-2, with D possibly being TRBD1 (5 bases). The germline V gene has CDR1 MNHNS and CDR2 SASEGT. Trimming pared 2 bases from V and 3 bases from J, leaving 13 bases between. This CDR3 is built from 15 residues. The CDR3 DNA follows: TGTGCCAGCAGTGAACGAACAGGCCTCTACTATGGCTACACCTTC. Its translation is CASSERTGLYYGYTF.

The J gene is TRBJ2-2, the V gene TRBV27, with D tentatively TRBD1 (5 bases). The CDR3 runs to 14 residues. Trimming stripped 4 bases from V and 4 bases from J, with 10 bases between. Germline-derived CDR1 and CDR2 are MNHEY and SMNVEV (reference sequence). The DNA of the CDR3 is TGTGCCAGCAGTTCCCGACAGCCCACCGGGGAGCTGTTTTTT. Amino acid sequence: CASSSRQPTGELFF.

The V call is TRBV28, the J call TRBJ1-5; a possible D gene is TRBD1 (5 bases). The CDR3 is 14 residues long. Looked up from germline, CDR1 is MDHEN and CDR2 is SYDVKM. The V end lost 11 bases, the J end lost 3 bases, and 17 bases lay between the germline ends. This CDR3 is CAATGGGLNQPQHF. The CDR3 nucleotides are TGTGCCGCAACTGGGGGAGGGCTCAATCAGCCCCAGCATTTT. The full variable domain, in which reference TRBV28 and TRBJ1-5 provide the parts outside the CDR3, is DVKVTQSSRYLVKRTGEKVFLECVQDMDHENMFWYRQDPGLGLRLIYFSYDVKMKEKGDIPEGYSVSREKKERFSLILESASTNQTSMYLCAATGGGLNQPQHFGDGTRLSIL.

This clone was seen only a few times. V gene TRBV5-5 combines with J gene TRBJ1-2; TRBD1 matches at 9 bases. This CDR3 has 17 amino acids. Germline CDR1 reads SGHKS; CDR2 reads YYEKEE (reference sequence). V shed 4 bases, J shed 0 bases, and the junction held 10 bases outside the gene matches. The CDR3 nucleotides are TGTGCCAGCAGCGGGGGTGGACAGGGGAAAGCTAACTATGGCTACACCTTC. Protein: CASSGGGQGKANYGYTF.

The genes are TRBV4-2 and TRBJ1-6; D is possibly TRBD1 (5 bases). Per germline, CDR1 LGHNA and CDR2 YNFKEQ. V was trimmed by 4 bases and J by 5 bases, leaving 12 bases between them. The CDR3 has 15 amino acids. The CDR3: CASSPEQGNNSPLHF. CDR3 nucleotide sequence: TGTGCCAGCAGCCCTGAGCAGGGAAATAATTCACCCCTCCACTTT.

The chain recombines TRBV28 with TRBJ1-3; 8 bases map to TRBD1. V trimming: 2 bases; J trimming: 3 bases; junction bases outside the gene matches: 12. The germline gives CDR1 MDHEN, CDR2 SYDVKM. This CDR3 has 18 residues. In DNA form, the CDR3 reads TGTGCCAGCAGTTTAGATCCAGGGGGCGCTTCTTATGGAAACACCATATATTTT. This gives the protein CASSLDPGGASYGNTIYF.

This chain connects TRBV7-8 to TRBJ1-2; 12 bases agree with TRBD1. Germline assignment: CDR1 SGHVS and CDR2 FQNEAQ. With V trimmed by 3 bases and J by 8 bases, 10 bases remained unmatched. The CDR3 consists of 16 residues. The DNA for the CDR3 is TGTGCCAGCAGCTTCCTTAGTGGGGGACAGGGGGCCGGCTACACCTTC. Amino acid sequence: CASSFLSGGQGAGYTF. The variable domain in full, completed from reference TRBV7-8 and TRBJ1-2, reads GAGVSQSPRYKVAKRGQDVALRCDPISGHVSLFWYQQALGQGPEFLTYFQNEAQLDKSGLPSDRFFAERPEGSVSTLKIQRTQQEDSAVYLCASSFLSGGQGAGYTFGSGTRLTVV.

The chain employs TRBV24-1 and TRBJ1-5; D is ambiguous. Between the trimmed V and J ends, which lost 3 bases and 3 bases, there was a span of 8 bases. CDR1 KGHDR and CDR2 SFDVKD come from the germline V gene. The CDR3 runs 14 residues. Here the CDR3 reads CATSDNGPNQPQHF. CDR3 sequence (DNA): TGTGCCACCAGTGATAATGGGCCCAATCAGCCCCAGCATTTT.

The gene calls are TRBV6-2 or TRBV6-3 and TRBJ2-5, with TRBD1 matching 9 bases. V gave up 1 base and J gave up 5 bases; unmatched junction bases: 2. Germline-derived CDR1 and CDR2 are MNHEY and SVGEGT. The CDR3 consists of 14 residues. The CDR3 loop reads CASSYWDRVETQYF. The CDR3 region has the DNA TGTGCCAGCAGTTACTGGGACAGGGTGGAGACCCAGTACTTC.